This TCR beta chain was sequenced in a study of shared clonotypes between healthy human individuals. Profiling relied on immunoSEQ multiplex PCR, and the TCRdb table lists in-frame clones only, not all of them. The repertoire includes over a million clones, roughly 95% of them detected once, and over 1% sits in the top ten. The CDR3 has 18 amino acids. With V trimmed by 1 base and J by 2 bases, 3 bases remained unmatched. Germline V gene data show CDR1 as SGHVS and CDR2 as FNYEAQ. The sample consisted of naive CD4+ T cells sorted from blood. Subset indicated: CD45RA+ positively selected. The gene calls are TRBV7-6 and TRBJ2-2; 14 nucleotides match TRBD2. This TCR was recovered from a man aged 25 to 40 in good health. The CDR3 reads CASSLGGLAGVNTGELFF. The CDR3 DNA sequence: TGTGCCAGCAGCTTAGGGGGACTAGCGGGAGTTAACACCGGGGAGCTGTTTTTT. The whole variable domain, remainder taken from reference TRBV7-6 and TRBJ2-2, is GAGVSQSPRYKVTKRGQDVALRCDPISGHVSLYWYRQALGQGPEFLTYFNYEAQQDKSGLPNDRFSAERPEGSISTLTIQRTEQRDSAMYRCASSLGGLAGVNTGELFFGEGSRLTVL.